This section outlines one T cell receptor (beta chain) sequence together with its context. Its cognate antigen is unknown. These data originate in a study of T cell repertoires in cytomegalovirus infection. About the research overall: Indicated by public TCR beta signatures were CMV infection and matching HLA type.

Study observations and caveats: Within the response measured ex vivo, HLA-C-restricted CMV-specific TCR beta clonotypes were dominant. People with CMV and the relevant HLA were identified by cumulative public TCR beta family frequency.

TCRdb re-derived calls from the reads in MiXCR, one entry per CDR3 protein. Among 740,000 or so distinct CDR3 sequences, under 40% were seen once, and the ten largest hold 2.5% to 3.5%. Trimming removed 1 base from V and 2 bases from J, with 12 bases in between. The CDR3 covers 15 residues. The TCR sequence derives from a human donor in good health (CMV status not recorded). Some clones in this sample may be carry-over from other donors' samples. The chain employs TRBV12-3 or TRBV12-4 and TRBJ2-7, with D possibly being TRBD1 (5 bases). The sequenced material came from PBMCs. The CDR3 DNA reads TGTGCCAGCAGTTTAGGTGCAGGGTTCCCCTACGAGCAGTACTTC. It translates to CASSLGAGFPYEQYF.